This T cell receptor (beta chain) was documented in a study of shared clonotypes between healthy human individuals. Across the whole study: Donor composition was a couple of women and a few men, aged 18 to 49. Every donor yielded three CD4 naive, three CD4 memory, two CD8 naive and one CD8 memory plate.

Study observations and caveats: Relative to clonotypes present in all four donors, those not shared had lower generation probabilities. It was expected that sequencing depth would affect clonotype sharing among donors.

Generated by immunoSEQ multiplex PCR, the TCRdb table keeps only in-frame clones and is missing some. The repertoire holds about 2.3 million clones, with 85% to 95% as singletons. This CDR3 region has 14 residues. Germline lookup yields CDR1 MGHDK and CDR2 SYGVNS. Trimming cost V 8 bases and J 11 bases, with 24 bases left between them. Comments on this clone: Its antigen remains unknown.

This receptor was taken from a man aged 18 to 30 in good health. Some clones in this sample may be carry-over from other donors' samples. The material sequenced was naive CD4+ T cells from PBMCs. Regarding subset: CD45RA+ positively selected. V usage is TRBV25-1 and J usage is TRBJ2-5; D may be TRBD2 (6 bases). The DNA for the CDR3 is TGTGCCAGCGGCCACGTATATGGCGGGATTGGGCAGTACTTC. Amino acids: CASGHVYGGIGQYF.